The 25 T cell receptor beta chains given below trace back to one sample, sequenced in a study of T-cell reconstitution after alpha-beta-depleted transplantation in children. Using unique molecular identifiers, the investigators prepared the TCRbeta library. TCRdb recomputed calls from the PCR reads with MiXCR, one row per CDR3 protein. The sample lists over 550,000 distinct CDR3 sequences; roughly a tenth were seen once. Sequencing was performed on PBMCs from the stem cell graft donor, taken from the stem cell graft. These receptors originate from a human donor who donated a stem cell graft to a child with acute myeloid leukemia.

J is TRBJ1-6 and V is TRBV11-1; D unclear. The CDR3 length is 14 residues. Trimming stripped 3 bases from V and 10 bases from J, with 13 bases between. The germline V gene encodes CDR1 SGHAT and CDR2 FQDESV (reference sequence). The CDR3 DNA reads as TGTGCCAGCAGCTTGACTCATCAGGACTCACCCCTCCACTTT. Its translation is CASSLTHQDSPLHF.

This clonotype has a count of ten or more. The chain recombines TRBV24-1 with TRBJ2-1; no clear D gene. Germline V gene sequence: CDR1 KGHDR, CDR2 SFDVKD. The CDR3 loop spans 13 amino acids. V lost 3 bases and J 4 bases, leaving 6 bases between the germline ends. This chain's CDR3 is CATSDTQYNEQFF. The CDR3 coding sequence is TGTGCCACCAGTGATACCCAGTACAATGAGCAGTTCTTC.

This clonotype was recorded at least ten times. The rearrangement links TRBV27 to TRBJ2-1, with unresolved D. This CDR3 is 12 amino acids long. Germline V gene lookup returns CDR1 MNHEY and CDR2 SMNVEV (reference sequence). Deletions cut 5 bases from V and 2 bases from J, with 4 bases between. Here the CDR3 DNA reads TGTGCCAGCAGTCAAACCTACAATGAGCAGTTCTTC. Protein sequence: CASSQTYNEQFF.

This clonotype turned up a few times. The chain has TRBV4-3 and TRBJ2-3, with D perhaps matching TRBD1 (5 bases). The CDR3 spans 16 residues. Looked up from germline, CDR1 is LGHNA and CDR2 is YSLEER. Trimming took 7 bases from V and 2 from J, leaving 19 bases between them. CDR3 amino acids: CASKGREVRPTDTQYF. In DNA form, the CDR3 reads TGCGCCAGCAAGGGGCGTGAAGTCCGCCCCACAGATACGCAGTATTTT.

The chain is built from TRBV11-2 and TRBJ2-3, with 12 bases fitting TRBD2. The CDR3 loop spans 16 amino acids. Germline values: CDR1 SGHAT, CDR2 FQNNGV. The junction had 6 bases not matched to a gene; V was cut back by 3 bases and J by 5 bases. The CDR3 DNA sequence: TGTGCCAGCAGCTTTCAGACTAGCGGGAGTGGAGATACGCAGTATTTT. Its protein is CASSFQTSGSGDTQYF. The full variable domain, its missing parts supplied by reference TRBV11-2 and TRBJ2-3, is EAGVAQSPRYKIIEKRQSVAFWCNPISGHATLYWYQQILGQGPKLLIQFQNNGVVDDSQLPKDRFSAERLKGVDSTLKIQPAKLEDSAVYLCASSFQTSGSGDTQYFGPGTRLTVL.

This sequence joins TRBV7-3 and TRBJ2-1; TRBD2 agrees at 8 bases. The CDR3 covers 15 residues. The J segment lost 0 bases and the V segment lost 5 bases, leaving 3 bases of the junction unmatched. From germline, CDR1 is SGHTA and CDR2 FQGTGA. For the CDR3, the DNA is TGTGCCAGCAGCAAAAGCGGGAGCTCCTACAATGAGCAGTTCTTC. This codes for CASSKSGSSYNEQFF.

This sequence joins TRBV6-6 and TRBJ1-1; D call uncertain. Trimming stripped 8 bases from V and 1 base from J, with 8 bases between. CDR1 is MNHNY, CDR2 SVGAGI, per germline (reference sequence). The CDR3 sequence is 12 residues long. CDR3 loop: CASLGRNTEAFF. The CDR3 DNA sequence: TGTGCCAGCCTTGGTAGGAACACTGAAGCTTTCTTT.

This chain links TRBV7-9 with TRBJ2-2, with D hard to call. CDR1 and CDR2 from the germline V gene are SEHNR and FQNEAQ (reference sequence). This CDR3 spans 12 amino acids. Trimming took off 5 bases at V and 7 bases at J, with 8 bases between the two ends. The CDR3 reads CASSLSVGELFF. CDR3 bases: TGTGCCAGCAGCCTCTCAGTCGGGGAGCTGTTTTTT.

This clonotype was counted between two and nine times. The V call is TRBV20-1, the J call TRBJ1-6; no definite D call. Germline CDR1 reads DFQATT; CDR2 reads SNEGSKA (reference sequence). V was shortened by 0 bases and J by 7 bases, with 13 bases between the two germline ends. CDR3 length: 15 amino acids. The CDR3 sequence is CSARDSGSLNSPLHF. In DNA, the CDR3 is TGCAGTGCTAGAGATTCGGGCAGTTTAAATTCACCCCTCCACTTT.

This clonotype was seen only a few times. The rearrangement links TRBV7-2 to TRBJ1-2; D is undetermined. Trimming pared 7 bases from V and 8 bases from J, leaving 14 bases between. CDR1 SGHTA and CDR2 FQGNSA come from the germline V gene. This CDR3 has 12 residues. The CDR3 region has the DNA TGTGCCAGCACCCTACCGGGTACGGGCTACACCTTC. This sequence encodes CASTLPGTGYTF.

This clonotype occurred a few times. The V call is TRBV6-1, the J call TRBJ2-1, with 16 nucleotides matching TRBD2. The CDR3 consists of 19 residues. Germline assignment: CDR1 MNHNS and CDR2 SASEGT. The V and J ends lost 3 bases and 0 bases, in that order; junction bases with no gene match: 5. CDR3 nucleotide sequence: TGTGCCAGCAGTGAGGCCGGGACTAGCGGGAGGGCCTCCTACAATGAGCAGTTCTTC. This translates into CASSEAGTSGRASYNEQFF.

This clonotype was seen ten or more times. This chain connects TRBV3-1 to TRBJ1-1; the D gene is possibly TRBD1 (5 bases). CDR3 length equals 14 residues. V lost 3 bases and J lost 0, with 8 bases in between. Germline V gene data show CDR1 as LGHDT and CDR2 as YNNKEL (reference sequence). CDR3 coding DNA: TGTGCCAGCAGCCATAGGGGATTGAACACTGAAGCTTTCTTT. Its protein product is CASSHRGLNTEAFF.

CDR3 coding DNA: TGTGCCAGCAGCTTTACAATGGGCAATGAGCAGTTCTTC. Translation: CASSFTMGNEQFF. This chain connects TRBV5-6 to TRBJ2-1; D gene ambiguous. V was shortened by 2 bases and J by 6 bases, with 9 bases between the two germline ends. CDR1 and CDR2 (germline): SGHDT, YYEEEE. CDR3 size: 13 residues.

This clonotype has only a few counts. The chain joins TRBV7-9 to TRBJ2-4; D unclear. CDR1 SEHNR and CDR2 FQNEAQ come from the germline V gene (reference sequence). V was trimmed by 7 bases and J by 3 bases, leaving 16 bases between them. The CDR3 covers 15 residues. The CDR3 is CASTLTRLSKNIQYF. CDR3 nucleotides: TGTGCCAGCACCCTAACCAGGTTAAGCAAAAACATTCAGTACTTC.

This clonotype was recorded many times. This chain's CDR3 is CASSVDRGQFYEQYF. The CDR3 DNA follows: TGTGCCAGCAGCGTCGACAGGGGGCAATTCTACGAGCAGTACTTC. This chain connects TRBV6-5 to TRBJ2-7; the match to TRBD1 covers 10 bases. The CDR3 runs 15 residues. Germline loops: CDR1 MNHEY, CDR2 SVGAGI. J lost 3 bases, V lost 6 bases, and 8 bases had no gene match.

There are a few counts of this clonotype. V usage is TRBV13 and J usage is TRBJ2-1; 10 bases agree with TRBD2. Germline V gene sequence: CDR1 PRHDT, CDR2 FYEKMQ (reference sequence). With V trimmed by 5 bases and J by 3 bases, 7 bases remained unmatched. The CDR3 loop spans 16 amino acids. The CDR3 region is CASSPRAGGRYNEQFF. CDR3 in DNA: TGTGCCAGCAGCCCGCGAGCGGGAGGGCGCTACAATGAGCAGTTCTTC.

The rearrangement joins TRBV3-1 to TRBJ2-1, with 10 bases that match TRBD2. V shed 4 bases, J shed 6 bases, and the junction held 6 bases outside the gene matches. The CDR3 totals 15 residues. The V gene's germline CDR1 is LGHDT and CDR2 YNNKEL (reference sequence). CDR3 loop: CASSPGTSDGNEQFF. DNA of the CDR3: TGTGCCAGCAGCCCCGGGACTAGCGACGGCAATGAGCAGTTCTTC.

At least ten counts were recorded for this clonotype. The rearrangement links TRBV28 to TRBJ2-2, with 10 bases matching TRBD2. V gave up 4 bases and J gave up 4 bases; unmatched junction bases: 9. The CDR3 is made up of 17 amino acids. The germline CDR1 and CDR2 sequences are MDHEN and SYDVKM. CDR3 nucleotide sequence: TGTGCCAGCAGTTCCTCTATAGCGGGAGGTGTCACCGGGGAGCTGTTTTTT. Its translation: CASSSSIAGGVTGELFF. Drawing the rest from reference TRBV28 and TRBJ2-2, the complete variable domain is DVKVTQSSRYLVKRTGEKVFLECVQDMDHENMFWYRQDPGLGLRLIYFSYDVKMKEKGDIPEGYSVSREKKERFSLILESASTNQTSMYLCASSSSIAGGVTGELFFGEGSRLTVL.

This clonotype was counted between two and nine times. The CDR3 here is CASSSTGRDYGYTF. Here the CDR3 DNA reads TGTGCCAGCAGCTCAACAGGGAGAGATTATGGCTACACCTTC. The chain recombines TRBV11-2 with TRBJ1-2; TRBD1 is a possible D gene (6 bases). Trimming cost V 4 bases and J 5 bases, with 14 bases left between them. Germline-derived CDR1 and CDR2 are SGHAT and FQNNGV. This CDR3 contains 14 residues.

This clonotype was seen only a few times. The rearrangement joins TRBV12-3 or TRBV12-4 to TRBJ2-2, with 11 positions matching TRBD1. V shed 5 bases, J shed 4 bases, and the junction held 18 bases outside the gene matches. The CDR3 loop spans 20 amino acids. The CDR3 protein is CASSPDRGLLASSTTGELFF. The CDR3 coding sequence is TGTGCCAGCAGTCCGGACAGGGGGCTACTTGCCTCATCGACCACCGGGGAGCTGTTTTTT.

This clonotype was found a few times. V gene TRBV6-5 combines with J gene TRBJ1-2; a possible D gene is TRBD1 (5 bases). The V gene lost 2 bases and the J gene lost 8 bases, with 18 bases spanning the gap. Germline V gives CDR1 MNHEY, CDR2 SVGAGI. The CDR3 has 15 residues. CDR3 region: CASSYRGGASGGYTF. The CDR3, as DNA: TGTGCCAGCAGTTACCGCGGCGGGGCTTCAGGGGGCTACACCTTC.

This clonotype was picked up a small number of times. Because it lacks the conserved phenylalanine or tryptophan at the end, this CDR3 is likely a read error. The CDR3 nucleotides are TGTGCCAGCAGTCCCCGGGCCGCCCGGCGGGTTGAAGCTTTCCTT. This sequence encodes CASSPRAARRVEAFL. The chain carries TRBV2 and TRBJ1-1; D not resolved. Germline values: CDR1 SNHLY, CDR2 FYNNEI. Trimming removed 5 bases from V and 7 bases from J, with 20 bases in between. The CDR3 is 15 residues long.

The chain couples TRBV2 to TRBJ2-1, with D possibly being TRBD1 (6 bases). The CDR3 contains 13 residues. Trimming pared 7 bases from V and 15 bases from J, leaving 22 bases between. Germline V CDR1 and CDR2: SNHLY, FYNNEI. The CDR3 protein is CASTDTRGTFLFF. CDR3 DNA: TGTGCCAGCACTGACACCAGGGGCACTTTCTTGTTCTTC.

The chain recombines TRBV24-1 with TRBJ1-5; 11 bases are shared with TRBD1. After removal of 3 bases from V and 7 bases from J, the junction contained 4 bases not matched to a gene. The CDR3 contains 15 residues. The germline V gene has CDR1 KGHDR and CDR2 SFDVKD. CDR3 sequence: CATSDGQGAGQPQHF. CDR3 nucleotides: TGTGCCACCAGTGATGGACAGGGGGCCGGGCAGCCCCAGCATTTT.

This chain's CDR3 is CASSPLSAGEGDTQYF. In nucleotides, the CDR3 is TGTGCCAGCAGCCCCCTGTCAGCGGGAGAAGGAGATACGCAGTATTTT. The chain carries TRBV7-3 and TRBJ2-3; 8 bases match TRBD2. The CDR3 is made up of 16 amino acids. After removal of 5 bases from V and 5 bases from J, the junction contained 12 bases not matched to a gene. CDR1 SGHTA and CDR2 FQGTGA come from the germline V gene.